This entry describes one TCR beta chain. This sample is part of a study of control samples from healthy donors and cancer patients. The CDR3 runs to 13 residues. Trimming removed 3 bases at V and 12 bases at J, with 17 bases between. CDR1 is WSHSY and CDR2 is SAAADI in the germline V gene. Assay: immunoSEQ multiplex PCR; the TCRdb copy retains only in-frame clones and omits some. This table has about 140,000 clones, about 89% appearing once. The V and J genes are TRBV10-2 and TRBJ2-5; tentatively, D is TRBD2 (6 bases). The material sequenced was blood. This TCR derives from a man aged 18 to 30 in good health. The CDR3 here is CASSDRRPRGEYF. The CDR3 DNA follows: TGCGCCAGCAGTGATAGGAGACCGCGGGGAGAGTACTTC.